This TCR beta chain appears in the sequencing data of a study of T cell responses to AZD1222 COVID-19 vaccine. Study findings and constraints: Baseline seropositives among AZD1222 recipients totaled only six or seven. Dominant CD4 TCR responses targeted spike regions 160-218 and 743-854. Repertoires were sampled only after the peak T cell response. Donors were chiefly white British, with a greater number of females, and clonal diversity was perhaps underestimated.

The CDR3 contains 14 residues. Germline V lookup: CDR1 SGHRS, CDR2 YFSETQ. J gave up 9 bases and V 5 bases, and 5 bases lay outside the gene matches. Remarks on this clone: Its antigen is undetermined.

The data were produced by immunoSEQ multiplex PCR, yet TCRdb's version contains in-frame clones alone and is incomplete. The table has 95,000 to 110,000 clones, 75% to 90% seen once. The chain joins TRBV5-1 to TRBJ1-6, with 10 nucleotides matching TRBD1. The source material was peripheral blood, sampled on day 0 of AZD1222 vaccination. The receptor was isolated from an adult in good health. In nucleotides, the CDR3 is TGCGCCAGCAGGCCCGACAGGGGGCGTTCACCCCTCCACTTT. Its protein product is CASRPDRGRSPLHF.